This is a list of T cell receptor beta chains from one sample in a study of metastatic and nonmetastatic thyroid tumors. With MiXCR, TCRdb reprocessed the PCR reads. The sample yields about 16,000 clones, about 13% seen once. The specimen was blood. The receptors were sampled from a female donor with papillary thyroid cancer or a benign thyroid nodule (not recorded which). Some clones in this sample may be carry-over from other donors' samples. The CDR3 runs from the conserved cysteine through the conserved F or W. D genes are given only for firm matches.

>TRBV4-2|TRBJ2-1|TRBD2
CASSQTLTSGGYNEQFF
>TRBV30|TRBJ2-5|.
CAWSPGSETQYF
>TRBV20-1|TRBJ2-7|.
CSARSGTLYEQYF
>TRBV28|TRBJ1-1|.
CPSILGQGAEAFF
>TRBV28|TRBJ1-5|.
CASSLGVGGNQPQHF
>TRBV4-1|TRBJ2-2|TRBD2
CASSHRGGDPGELFF
>TRBV28|TRBJ2-1|TRBD2
CASSPILPSGGYNEQFF
>TRBV30|TRBJ1-4|.
CAWSVGGSVEKLFF
>TRBV7-8|TRBJ1-2|.
CASSLARGREHNYGYTF
>TRBV11-2|TRBJ1-5|.
CASSKTGIRQPQHF
>TRBV3-1|TRBJ2-5|.
CASSQNMGGETQYF
>TRBV6-4|TRBJ2-2|TRBD1
CASSDSVGTGPGELFF
>TRBV15|TRBJ2-7|TRBD2
CATSGGEGYEQYF
>TRBV9|TRBJ2-1|TRBD2
CASSVEASGRDKEDEQFF
>TRBV20-1|TRBJ1-1|.
CSARFPGVTEAFF
>TRBV30|TRBJ2-2|.
CAWSVIPGELFF